This T cell receptor beta chain was profiled in a study of beta chain features in type 1 diabetes. Study findings and constraints: Within the patient group, naive, central memory and Treg TCRB repertoires appeared more similar to each other than within healthy donors. In all four CD4+ subsets, TCRB CDR3 length was significantly, moderately reduced in type 1 diabetes.

Regarding this clone: What it binds is unknown.

The germline V gene encodes CDR1 SGHNT and CDR2 YYREEE (reference sequence). The CDR3 is made up of 15 amino acids. V shed 4 bases, J shed 2 bases, and the junction held 5 bases outside the gene matches. cDNA synthesis used the whole RNA isolate, giving expressed TCRB sequences. Repertoires were generated with immunoSEQ multiplex PCR, while TCRdb's copy carries only in-frame clones and drops some. The sample includes under 450,000 clones, more than 11% of them seen just once. About 120 mL of blood, on average, came from one heparinised draw per donor. The receptor was isolated from a man under 40 in good health. What was sequenced was naive CD4+ T cells from blood. The chain is built from TRBV5-4 and TRBJ2-3, with TRBD2 matching 9 bases. The CDR3 DNA follows: TGTGCCAGCAGCAGCGGGGGGAGAAACACAGATACGCAGTATTTT. This gives the protein CASSSGGRNTDTQYF. Filled out from reference TRBV5-4 and TRBJ2-3, the complete variable domain reads ETGVTQSPTHLIKTRGQQVTLRCSSQSGHNTVSWYQQALGQGPQFIFQYYREEENGRGNFPPRFSGLQFPNYSSELNVNALELDDSALYLCASSSGGRNTDTQYFGPGTRLTVL.